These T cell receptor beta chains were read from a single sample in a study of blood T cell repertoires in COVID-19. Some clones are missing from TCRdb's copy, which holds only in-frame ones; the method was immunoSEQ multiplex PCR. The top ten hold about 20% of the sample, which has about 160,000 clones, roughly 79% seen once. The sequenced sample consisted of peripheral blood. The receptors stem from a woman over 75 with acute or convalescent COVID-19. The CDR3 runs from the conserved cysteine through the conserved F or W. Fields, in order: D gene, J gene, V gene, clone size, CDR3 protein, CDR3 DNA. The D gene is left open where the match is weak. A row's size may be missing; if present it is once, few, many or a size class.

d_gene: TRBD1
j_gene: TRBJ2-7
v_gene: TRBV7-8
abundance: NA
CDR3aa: CASSGWTGINYEQYF
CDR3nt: TGTGCCAGCAGCGGTTGGACAGGGATCAACTACGAGCAGTACTTC

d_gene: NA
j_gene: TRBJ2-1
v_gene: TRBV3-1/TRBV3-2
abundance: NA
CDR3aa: CASSHSAGSTYNEQFF
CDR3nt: TGTGCCAGCAGCCATTCGGCGGGATCGACCTACAATGAGCAGTTCTTC

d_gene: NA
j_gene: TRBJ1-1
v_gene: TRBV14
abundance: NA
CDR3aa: CASSPYTEAFF
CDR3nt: TGTGCCAGCAGCCCTTACACTGAAGCTTTCTTT

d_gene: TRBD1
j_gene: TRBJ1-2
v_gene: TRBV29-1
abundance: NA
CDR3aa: CSVGQGESGYTF
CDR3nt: TGCAGCGTAGGACAGGGGGAAAGTGGCTACACCTTC

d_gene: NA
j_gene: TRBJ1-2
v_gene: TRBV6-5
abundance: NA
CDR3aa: CASSYDRQFYGYTF
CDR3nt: TGTGCCAGCAGTTACGATCGACAGTTCTATGGCTACACCTTC

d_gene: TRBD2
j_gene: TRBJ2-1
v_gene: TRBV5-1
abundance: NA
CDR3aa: CASSYTGTSFRNEQFF
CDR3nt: TGCGCCAGCAGCTATACCGGGACTAGCTTTCGAAATGAGCAGTTCTTC

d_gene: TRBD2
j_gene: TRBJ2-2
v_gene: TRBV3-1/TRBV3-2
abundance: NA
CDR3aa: CASSQTSGRNAGELFF
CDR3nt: TGTGCCAGCAGCCAGACTAGCGGGAGAAATGCCGGGGAGCTGTTTTTT

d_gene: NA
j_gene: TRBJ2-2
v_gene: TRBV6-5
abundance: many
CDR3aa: CASSFPANPGTGELFF
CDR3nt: TGTGCCAGCAGTTTCCCGGCCAACCCGGGCACCGGGGAGCTGTTTTTT

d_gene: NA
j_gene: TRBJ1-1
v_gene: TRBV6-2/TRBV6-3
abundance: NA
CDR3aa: CASSYSYSGFMNTEAFF
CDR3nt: TGTGCCAGCAGTTACTCGTACTCAGGGTTCATGAACACTGAAGCTTTCTTT

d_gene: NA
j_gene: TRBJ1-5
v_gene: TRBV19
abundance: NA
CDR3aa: CASSLRQFSNQPQHF
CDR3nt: TGTGCCAGTAGTCTTCGACAGTTTAGCAATCAGCCCCAGCATTTT

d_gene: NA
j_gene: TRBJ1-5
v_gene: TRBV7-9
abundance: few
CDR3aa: CASSLGWTAGQPQHF
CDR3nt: TGTGCCAGCAGCTTAGGCTGGACAGCGGGGCAGCCCCAGCATTTT

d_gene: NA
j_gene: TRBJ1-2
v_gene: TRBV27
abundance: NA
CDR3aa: CASSLFFGSGEGYTF
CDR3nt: NA

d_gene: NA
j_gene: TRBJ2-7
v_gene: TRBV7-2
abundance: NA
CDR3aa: CASSLLTYEQYF
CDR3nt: TGTGCCAGCAGCTTACTTACCTACGAGCAGTACTTC

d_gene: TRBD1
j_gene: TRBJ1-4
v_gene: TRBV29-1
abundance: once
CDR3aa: CSVGGRGLEKLFF
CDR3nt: TGCAGCGTTGGTGGCAGGGGGTTGGAAAAACTGTTTTTT

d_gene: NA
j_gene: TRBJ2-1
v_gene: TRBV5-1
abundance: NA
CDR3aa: CASSLEADSSYNEQFF
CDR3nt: TGCGCCAGCAGCTTGGAGGCGGATAGCTCCTACAATGAGCAGTTCTTC

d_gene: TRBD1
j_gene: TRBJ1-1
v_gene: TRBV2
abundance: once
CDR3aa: CASRGQVSHTEAFF
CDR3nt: TGTGCCAGCAGAGGACAGGTTTCTCACACTGAAGCTTTCTTT

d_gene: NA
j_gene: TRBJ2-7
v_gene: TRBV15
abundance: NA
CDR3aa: CATSRIKRPNSYEQYF
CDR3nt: TGTGCCACCAGCAGAATTAAGCGGCCTAACTCCTACGAGCAGTACTTC

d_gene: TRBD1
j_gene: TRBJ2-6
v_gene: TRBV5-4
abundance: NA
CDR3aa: CASIPQGLSGANVLTF
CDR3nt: TGTGCCAGCATCCCACAGGGGCTCTCTGGGGCCAACGTCCTGACTTTC

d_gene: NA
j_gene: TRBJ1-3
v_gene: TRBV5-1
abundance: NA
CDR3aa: CASSRGYGSPGNTIYF
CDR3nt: TGCGCCAGCAGCCGGGGGTACGGGAGCCCTGGAAACACCATATATTTT

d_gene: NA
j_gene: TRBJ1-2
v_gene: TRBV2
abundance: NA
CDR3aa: CASSGQSYGYTF
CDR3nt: TGTGCCAGCAGCGGACAGTCCTATGGCTACACCTTC